The count of the clone carrying this TCR beta chain is one. The antigen is unknown. Compared with germline, one end of the junction differs, possibly owing to a read error. The data are from a study of OX40 agonist ivuxolimab in advanced cancers. Study background: Intravenous ivuxolimab was administered to patients every 2 weeks at 0.01 to 10 mg/kg.

Some clones are missing from TCRdb's copy, which holds only in-frame ones; the method was immunoSEQ multiplex PCR. Found here are around 88,000 clones, approximately 90% of them singletons; the top ten hold 0.51%. This CDR3 has 13 amino acids. Germline V CDR1 and CDR2: SGHDT, YYEEEE. On cycle 4 day 1 and cycle 7 day 1, as well as at baseline, blood was sampled. Study results and limitations: Compared with CD4+, CD8+ T cells on average had more expanded clones. Antigen specificity remained undetermined for the expanded peripheral T cells.

This TCR was sampled from an adult with an advanced solid tumor such as melanoma, head and neck, liver or kidney cancer. Sequenced material: CD4+ or CD8+ T cells sorted from blood, taken in a trial of the OX40 agonist ivuxolimab. The chain couples TRBV5-6 to TRBJ1-2; D is perhaps TRBD1 (6 bases). The CDR3 DNA reads as TGTGCCGGCAGCGTGGGGGCTCAGTATGGCTACACCTTC. This codes for CAGSVGAQYGYTF.